This T cell receptor (beta chain) was captured in a study of blood T cell repertoires in COVID-19. Looking at the study overall: In each case, the material was cDNA or gDNA derived from T cells, B-cell-depleted T cells, or PBMCs.

Trimming removed 4 bases at V and 5 bases at J, with 18 bases between. This CDR3 comprises 15 residues. Germline CDR1 SGHRS, CDR2 YFSETQ. Per the original methods: Using reference gene primer amplification, nucleated cell counts were estimated. Using immunoSEQ multiplex PCR, the repertoire was profiled, and TCRdb retains in-frame clones only, with some absent. Clone size and the V and J calls come from that table; the DNA yielded D and trimming. The sample contains 80,000 or so clones, roughly nine tenths of which appear only once. The rearrangement uses TRBV5-1 and TRBJ2-5; TRBD2 might be the D (6 bases). The source material was peripheral blood. This TCR was recovered from a man in his fifties or sixties with acute or convalescent COVID-19. The CDR3 reads CASSPLGRGRETQYF. CDR3 bases: TGCGCCAGCAGCCCCCTTGGACGGGGGAGGGAGACCCAGTACTTC.